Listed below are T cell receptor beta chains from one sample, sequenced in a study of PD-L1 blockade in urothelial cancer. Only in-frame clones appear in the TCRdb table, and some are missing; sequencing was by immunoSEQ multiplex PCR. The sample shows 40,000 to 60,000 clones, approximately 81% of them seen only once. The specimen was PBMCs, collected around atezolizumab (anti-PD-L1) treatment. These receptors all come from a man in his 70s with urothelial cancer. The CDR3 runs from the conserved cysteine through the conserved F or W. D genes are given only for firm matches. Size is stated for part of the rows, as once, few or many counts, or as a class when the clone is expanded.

TGTGCCAGTAGTGGCCGGGACAGAACCCCCTACGAGCAGTACTTC,CASSGRDRTPYEQYF,TRBV19,-,TRBD1,TRBJ2-7
TGTGCCAGTAGGATCGGGGGGGCAGGGGATACGCAGTATTTT,CASRIGGAGDTQYF,TRBV19,-,TRBD2,TRBJ2-3
TGTGCCAGCAGCTCGGCCAGGACTGGGGCCAACGTCCTGACTTTC,CASSSARTGANVLTF,TRBV13,once,-,TRBJ2-6
TGTGCCAGCAGCGCATTAACAGGGGGTACCTACGAGCAGTACTTC,CASSALTGGTYEQYF,TRBV7-6,-,TRBD1,TRBJ2-7
TGTGCCAGTAGTATGGGACACAAACAAGAGACCCAGTACTTC,CASSMGHKQETQYF,TRBV19,-,-,TRBJ2-5
TGCAGCGTCACAGGGGTTGAAAGCAATCAGCCCCAGCATTTT,CSVTGVESNQPQHF,TRBV29-1,few,TRBD1,TRBJ1-5
TGTGCCAGCAGTTTAAGGGGTACAGGGCTTAACGAGCAGTACTTC,CASSLRGTGLNEQYF,TRBV28,-,-,TRBJ2-7
TGCAGCGTTCAACAGGGAGGGGGAAACACCATATATTTT,CSVQQGGGNTIYF,TRBV29-1,-,-,TRBJ1-3
TGTGCCAGCAGCCCCCGACAGTCACAAGAGACCCAGTACTTC,CASSPRQSQETQYF,TRBV5-4,-,-,TRBJ2-5
TGCGCCAGCAGCCTCGCCCAGGGAACCTACTCCTACGAGCAGTACTTC,CASSLAQGTYSYEQYF,TRBV4-1,once,-,TRBJ2-7
TGCAGCGTCGCAGGCACAGATACGCAGTATTTT,CSVAGTDTQYF,TRBV29-1,-,-,TRBJ2-3
TGTGCCTGGAGTAAGAGGGTCAATCAGCCCCAGCATTTT,CAWSKRVNQPQHF,TRBV30,-,-,TRBJ1-5
TGTGCCAGCAGGGGGGCAAAGGGGGCGGGCTATGGCTACACCTTC,CASRGAKGAGYGYTF,TRBV28,-,TRBD1,TRBJ1-2
TGTGCCAGCAGATTACCGGGCACAGATACGCAGTATTTT,CASRLPGTDTQYF,TRBV5-6,few,-,TRBJ2-3
TGTGCCAGCAGCAAAGCGACCTCATATAGCTATGGCTACACCTTC,CASSKATSYSYGYTF,TRBV7-2,-,-,TRBJ1-2
TGTGCCAGCAGCCTTAGATCAAATCAGCCCCAGCATTTT,CASSLRSNQPQHF,TRBV7-2,-,-,TRBJ1-5
TGTGCCTGGGGAGCGGGTCTTTCCTACGAGCAGTACTTC,CAWGAGLSYEQYF,TRBV30,-,-,TRBJ2-7
TGTGCCTGGAGTGTTTCGCGCCTGAGCGGCACAGATACGCAGTATTTT,CAWSVSRLSGTDTQYF,TRBV30,-,-,TRBJ2-3
TGTGCCATCAGTGACAGCCCAGGAGGAGGCTACACCTTC,CAISDSPGGGYTF,TRBV10-3,-,-,TRBJ1-2
TGTGCCAGTGCGGGGAGTGCCTATGGCTACACCTTC,CASAGSAYGYTF,TRBV28,-,-,TRBJ1-2
TGTGCCAGCAGCGTGAGACCCAGGGGGCGCACATCGAACAATGAGCAGTTCTTC,CASSVRPRGRTSNNEQFF,TRBV9,-,TRBD1,TRBJ2-1
TGTGCCAGCAAGCTCACAGGGGGAGTTTACACTGAAGCTTTCTTT,CASKLTGGVYTEAFF,TRBV6-5,-,TRBD1,TRBJ1-1
TGTGCCTGGAGTGTACTTCGCGGGAGGGCCTCCGAGACCACAGATACGCAGTATTTT,CAWSVLRGRASETTDTQYF,TRBV30,-,TRBD2,TRBJ2-3
TGTGCCAGCAGCTTAAGAGCCCTCCGGGGATCGGACTATGGCTACACCTTC,CASSLRALRGSDYGYTF,TRBV13,-,-,TRBJ1-2
TGTGCCAGCTCACCACCGGGACTAGCGGGCTCCTACGAGCAGTACTTC,CASSPPGLAGSYEQYF,TRBV18,-,TRBD2,TRBJ2-7
TGTGCCAGCATTAAAGTGGTTAACATTGAAGCTTTCTTT,CASIKVVNIEAFF,TRBV2,-,-,TRBJ1-1
TGTGCCAGCAGCATTGACAGGGGAGGGGATGAAAAACTGTTTTTT,CASSIDRGGDEKLFF,TRBV5-4,-,TRBD1,TRBJ1-4
TGCGCCAGCAGTCCTTCGGGGGGGGGCACCGGGGAGCTGTTTTTT,CASSPSGGGTGELFF,TRBV10-1,once,TRBD2,TRBJ2-2
TGTGCCAGCAGCTTAACGTCCGAGCAAGAGACCCAGTACTTC,CASSLTSEQETQYF,TRBV7-2,-,-,TRBJ2-5
TGTGCCAGCAGTGTTAACAGGGGAGATACGCAGTATTTT,CASSVNRGDTQYF,TRBV2,-,TRBD1,TRBJ2-3
TGTGCCAGCAGTCCACAGATCTCATCTGGGGCCAACGTCCTGACTTTC,CASSPQISSGANVLTF,TRBV28,-,-,TRBJ2-6
TGTGCCAGCAGTGTTACAGGGGGCGTCACAGATACGCAGTATTTT,CASSVTGGVTDTQYF,TRBV6-5,few,TRBD1,TRBJ2-3
TGTGCCAGTGGGGCTAGTGGCGGCACAGATACGCAGTATTTT,CASGASGGTDTQYF,TRBV19,-,-,TRBJ2-3
TGTGCCAGTAGTACGTCAGGGGGTCGGGAGCAGTACTTC,CASSTSGGREQYF,TRBV19,medium-sized,TRBD1,TRBJ2-7
TGTGCCAGCAGTACTCCGGACAGGAACTATGGCTACACCTTC,CASSTPDRNYGYTF,TRBV28,-,TRBD1,TRBJ1-2
TGCGCCAGCAGCTTGATGACAGGGGGGTGGGATGGCTACACCTTC,CASSLMTGGWDGYTF,TRBV5-1,-,TRBD1,TRBJ1-2
TGTGCCACCAGCGGAACGGGCAGGGGGAACACCGGGGAGCTGTTTTTT,CATSGTGRGNTGELFF,TRBV15,-,-,TRBJ2-2
TGTGCCAGTAGTATGCAGGGACACCTCTACGAGCAGTACTTC,CASSMQGHLYEQYF,TRBV19,-,-,TRBJ2-7